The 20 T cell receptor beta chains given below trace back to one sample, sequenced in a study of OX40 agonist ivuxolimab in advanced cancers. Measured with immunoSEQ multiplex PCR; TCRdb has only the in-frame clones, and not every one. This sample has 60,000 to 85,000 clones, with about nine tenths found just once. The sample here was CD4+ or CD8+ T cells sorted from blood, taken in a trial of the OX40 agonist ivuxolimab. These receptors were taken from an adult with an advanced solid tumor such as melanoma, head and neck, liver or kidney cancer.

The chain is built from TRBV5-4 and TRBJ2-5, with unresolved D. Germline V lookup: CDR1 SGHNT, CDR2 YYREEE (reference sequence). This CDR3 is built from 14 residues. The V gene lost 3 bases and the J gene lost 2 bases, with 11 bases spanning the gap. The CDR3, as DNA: TGTGCCAGCAGCTCCCCAAACCTACAAGAGACCCAGTACTTC. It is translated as CASSSPNLQETQYF.

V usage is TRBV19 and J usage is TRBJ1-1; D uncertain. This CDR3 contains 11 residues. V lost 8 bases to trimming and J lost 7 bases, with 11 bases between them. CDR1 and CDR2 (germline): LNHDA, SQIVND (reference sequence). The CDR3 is CASYARSEAFF. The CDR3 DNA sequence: TGTGCCAGTTATGCGCGGAGTGAAGCTTTCTTT.

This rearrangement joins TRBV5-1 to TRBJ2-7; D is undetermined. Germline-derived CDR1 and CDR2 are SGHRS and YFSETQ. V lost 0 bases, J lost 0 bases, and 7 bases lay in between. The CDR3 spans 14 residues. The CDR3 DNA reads TGCGCCAGCAGCTTGGTAACAGACTCCTACGAGCAGTACTTC. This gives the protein CASSLVTDSYEQYF. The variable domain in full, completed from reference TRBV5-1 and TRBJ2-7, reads KAGVTQTPRYLIKTRGQQVTLSCSPISGHRSVSWYQQTPGQGLQFLFEYFSETQRNKGNFPGRFSGRQFSNSRSEMNVSTLELGDSALYLCASSLVTDSYEQYFGPGTRLTVT.

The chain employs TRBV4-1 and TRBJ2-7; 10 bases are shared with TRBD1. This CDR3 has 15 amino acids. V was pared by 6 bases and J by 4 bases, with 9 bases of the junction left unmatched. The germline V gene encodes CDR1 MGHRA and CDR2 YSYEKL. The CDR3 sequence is CASRTGTGVRYEQYF. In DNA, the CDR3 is TGCGCCAGCAGAACCGGGACAGGGGTTCGGTACGAGCAGTACTTC.

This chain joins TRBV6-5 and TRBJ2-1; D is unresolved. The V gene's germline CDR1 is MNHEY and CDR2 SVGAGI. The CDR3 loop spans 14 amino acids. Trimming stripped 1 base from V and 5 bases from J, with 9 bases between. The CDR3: CASSYLGPDNEQFF. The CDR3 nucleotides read TGTGCCAGCAGTTACTTAGGCCCGGACAATGAGCAGTTCTTC.

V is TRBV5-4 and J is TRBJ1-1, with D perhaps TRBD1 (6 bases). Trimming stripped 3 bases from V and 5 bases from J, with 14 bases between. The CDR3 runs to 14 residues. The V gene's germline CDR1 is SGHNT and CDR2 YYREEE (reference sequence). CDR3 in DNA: TGTGCCAGCAGCTCTGACAGGTTGCGGACTGAAGCTTTCTTT. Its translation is CASSSDRLRTEAFF.

The CDR3 spells CASSPTNPYNEQFF. Here the CDR3 DNA reads TGTGCCAGCAGCCCAACCAACCCTTACAATGAGCAGTTCTTC. The chain couples TRBV7-9 to TRBJ2-1; the D is unclear. CDR1 is SEHNR and CDR2 is FQNEAQ in the germline V gene (reference sequence). V lost 5 bases, J lost 4 bases, and 12 bases lay in between. CDR3 length: 14 amino acids.

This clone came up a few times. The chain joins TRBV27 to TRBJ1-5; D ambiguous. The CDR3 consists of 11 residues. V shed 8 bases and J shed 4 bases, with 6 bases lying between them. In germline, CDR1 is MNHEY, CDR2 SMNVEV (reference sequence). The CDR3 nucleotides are TGTGCCAGCTGCCTAAATCAGCCCCAGCATTTT. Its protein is CASCLNQPQHF.

The CDR3 sequence is CASRLLTDRFAAYEQYF. CDR3 DNA sequence: TGTGCCAGCAGACTTCTTACTGACAGGTTTGCTGCCTACGAGCAGTACTTC. The chain combines TRBV27 with TRBJ2-7; maybe TRBD1 (6 bases). Germline V gene sequence: CDR1 MNHEY, CDR2 SMNVEV (reference sequence). The CDR3 spans 17 residues. The V gene lost 6 bases and the J gene lost 2 bases, with 23 bases spanning the gap.

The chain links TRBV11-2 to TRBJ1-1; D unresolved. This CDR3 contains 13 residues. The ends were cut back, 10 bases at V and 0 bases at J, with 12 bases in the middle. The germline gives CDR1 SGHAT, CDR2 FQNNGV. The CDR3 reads CATRWTLNTEAFF. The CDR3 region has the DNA TGTGCCACCCGTTGGACCCTGAACACTGAAGCTTTCTTT.

The CDR3 is CASSFSGSSYNEQFF. The CDR3 nucleotides read TGTGCCAGCAGTTTTTCTGGTAGCTCCTACAATGAGCAGTTCTTC. The rearrangement joins TRBV6-5 to TRBJ2-1, with unresolved D. There are 15 residues in the CDR3. From germline, CDR1 is MNHEY and CDR2 SVGAGI. Trimming pared 4 bases from V and 0 bases from J, leaving 10 bases between.

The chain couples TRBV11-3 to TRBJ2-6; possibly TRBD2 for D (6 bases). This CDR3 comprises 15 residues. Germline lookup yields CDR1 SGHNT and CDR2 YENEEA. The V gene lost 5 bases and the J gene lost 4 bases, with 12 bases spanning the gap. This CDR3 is CASSDGGSGANVLTF. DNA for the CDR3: TGTGCCAGCAGCGACGGGGGTTCCGGGGCCAACGTCCTGACTTTC.

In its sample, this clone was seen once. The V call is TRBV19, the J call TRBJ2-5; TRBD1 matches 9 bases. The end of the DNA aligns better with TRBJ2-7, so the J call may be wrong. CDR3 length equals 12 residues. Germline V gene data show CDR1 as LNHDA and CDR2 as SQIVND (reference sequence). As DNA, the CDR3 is TGTGCCAGCCGGGACAGGGTCCACGAGCAGTACTTC. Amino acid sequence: CASRDRVHEQYF.

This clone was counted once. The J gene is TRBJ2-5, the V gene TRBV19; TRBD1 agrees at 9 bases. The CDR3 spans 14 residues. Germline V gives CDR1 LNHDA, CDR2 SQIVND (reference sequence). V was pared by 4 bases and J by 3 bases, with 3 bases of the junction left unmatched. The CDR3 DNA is TGTGCCAGTAGTAACGACAGGGGGAAAGAGACCCAGTACTTC. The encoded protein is CASSNDRGKETQYF. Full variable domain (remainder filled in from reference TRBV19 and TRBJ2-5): DGGITQSPKYLFRKEGQNVTLSCEQNLNHDAMYWYRQDPGQGLRLIYYSQIVNDFQKGDIAEGYSVSREKKESFPLTVTSAQKNPTAFYLCASSNDRGKETQYFGPGTRLLVL.

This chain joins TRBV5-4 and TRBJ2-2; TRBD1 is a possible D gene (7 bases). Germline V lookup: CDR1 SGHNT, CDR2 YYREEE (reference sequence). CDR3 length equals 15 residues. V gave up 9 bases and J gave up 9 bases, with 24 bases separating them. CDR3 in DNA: TGTGCCACCAAGTCAGGGGGGACTCCCGGAAGGGAGCTGTTTTTT. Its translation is CATKSGGTPGRELFF.

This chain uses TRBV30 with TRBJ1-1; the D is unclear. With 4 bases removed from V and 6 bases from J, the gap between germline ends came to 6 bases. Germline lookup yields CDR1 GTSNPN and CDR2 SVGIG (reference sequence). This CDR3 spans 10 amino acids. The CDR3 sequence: CAWNGPEAFF. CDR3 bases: TGTGCCTGGAACGGTCCTGAAGCTTTCTTT.

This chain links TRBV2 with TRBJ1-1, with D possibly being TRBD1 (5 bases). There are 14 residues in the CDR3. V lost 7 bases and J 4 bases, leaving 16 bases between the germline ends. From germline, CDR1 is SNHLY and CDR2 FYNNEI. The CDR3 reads CASTTQGSGTEAFF. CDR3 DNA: TGTGCCAGCACTACCCAGGGATCGGGCACTGAAGCTTTCTTT.

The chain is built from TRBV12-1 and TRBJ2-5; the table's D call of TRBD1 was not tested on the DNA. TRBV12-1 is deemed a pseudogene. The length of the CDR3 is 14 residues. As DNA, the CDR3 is TGTGCCAGCAGCTCACCCGACAGGGGAGAGACCCAGTACTTC. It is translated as CASSSPDRGETQYF.

The CDR3 protein is CAWSGQGDQPQHF. Here the CDR3 DNA reads TGTGCCTGGAGCGGACAGGGGGATCAGCCCCAGCATTTT. The V and J genes are TRBV30 and TRBJ1-5; TRBD1 aligns across 10 bases. V was pared by 3 bases and J by 5 bases, with 1 base of the junction left unmatched. In germline, CDR1 is GTSNPN, CDR2 SVGIG (reference sequence). The CDR3 runs 13 residues.

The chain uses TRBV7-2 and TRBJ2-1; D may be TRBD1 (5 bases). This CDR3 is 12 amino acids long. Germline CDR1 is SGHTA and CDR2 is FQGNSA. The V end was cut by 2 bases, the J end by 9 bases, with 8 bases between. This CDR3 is CASSLLRGEQFF. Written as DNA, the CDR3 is TGTGCCAGCAGCTTATTAAGGGGTGAGCAGTTCTTC.